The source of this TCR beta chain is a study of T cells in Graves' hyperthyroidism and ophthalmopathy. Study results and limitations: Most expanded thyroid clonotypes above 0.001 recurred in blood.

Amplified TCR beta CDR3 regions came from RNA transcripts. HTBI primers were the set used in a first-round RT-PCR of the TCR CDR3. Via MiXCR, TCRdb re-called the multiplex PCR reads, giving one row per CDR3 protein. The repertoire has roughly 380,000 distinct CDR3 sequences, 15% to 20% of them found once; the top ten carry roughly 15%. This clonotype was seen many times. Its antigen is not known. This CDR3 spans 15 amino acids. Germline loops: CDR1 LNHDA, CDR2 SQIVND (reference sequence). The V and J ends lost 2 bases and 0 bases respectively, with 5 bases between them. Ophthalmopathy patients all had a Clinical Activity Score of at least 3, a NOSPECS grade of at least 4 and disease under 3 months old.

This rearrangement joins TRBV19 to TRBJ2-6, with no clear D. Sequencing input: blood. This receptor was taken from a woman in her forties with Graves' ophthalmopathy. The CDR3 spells CASSIKNSGANVLTF. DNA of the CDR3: TGTGCCAGTAGTATAAAGAACTCTGGGGCCAACGTCCTGACTTTC. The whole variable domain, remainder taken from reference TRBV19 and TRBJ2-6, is DGGITQSPKYLFRKEGQNVTLSCEQNLNHDAMYWYRQDPGQGLRLIYYSQIVNDFQKGDIAEGYSVSREKKESFPLTVTSAQKNPTAFYLCASSIKNSGANVLTFGAGSRLTVL.